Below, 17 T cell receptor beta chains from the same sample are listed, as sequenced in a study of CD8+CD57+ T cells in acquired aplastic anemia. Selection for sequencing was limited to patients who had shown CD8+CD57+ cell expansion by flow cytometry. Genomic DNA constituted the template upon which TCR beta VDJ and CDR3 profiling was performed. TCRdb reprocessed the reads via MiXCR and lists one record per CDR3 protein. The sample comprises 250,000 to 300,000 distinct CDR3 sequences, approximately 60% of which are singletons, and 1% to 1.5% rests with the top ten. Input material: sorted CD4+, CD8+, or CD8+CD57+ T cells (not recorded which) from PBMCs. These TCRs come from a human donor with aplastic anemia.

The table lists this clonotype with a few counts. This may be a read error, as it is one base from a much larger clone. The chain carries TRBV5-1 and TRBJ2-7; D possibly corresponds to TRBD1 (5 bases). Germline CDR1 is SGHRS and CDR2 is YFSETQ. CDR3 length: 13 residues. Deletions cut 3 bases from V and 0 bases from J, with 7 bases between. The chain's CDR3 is CASSSDNSYEQYF. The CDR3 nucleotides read TGCGCCAGCAGCTCGGACAACTCCTACGAGCAGTACTTC. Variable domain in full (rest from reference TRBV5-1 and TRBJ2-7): KAGVTQTPRYLIKTRGQQVTLSCSPISGHRSVSWYQQTPGQGLQFLFEYFSETQRNKGNFPGRFSGRQFSNSRSEMNVSTLELGDSALYLCASSSDNSYEQYFGPGTRLTVT.

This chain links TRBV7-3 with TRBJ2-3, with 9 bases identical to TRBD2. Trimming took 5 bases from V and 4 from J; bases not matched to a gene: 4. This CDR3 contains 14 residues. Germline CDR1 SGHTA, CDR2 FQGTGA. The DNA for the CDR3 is TGTGCCAGCAGCGCTAGCGGGATGGCAGATACGCAGTATTTT. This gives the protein CASSASGMADTQYF.

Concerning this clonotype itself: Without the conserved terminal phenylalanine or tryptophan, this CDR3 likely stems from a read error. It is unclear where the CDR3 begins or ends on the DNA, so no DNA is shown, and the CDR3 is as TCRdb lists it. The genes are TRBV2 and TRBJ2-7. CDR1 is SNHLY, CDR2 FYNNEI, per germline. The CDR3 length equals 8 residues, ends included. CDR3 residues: CASSGRAL.

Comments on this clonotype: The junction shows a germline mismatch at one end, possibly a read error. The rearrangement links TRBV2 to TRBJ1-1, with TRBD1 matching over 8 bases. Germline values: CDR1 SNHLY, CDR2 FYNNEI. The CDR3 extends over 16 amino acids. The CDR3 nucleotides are TGTGCCGGCAGTGAACAGGGGGTTAAAGGGAACACTGAAGCTTTCTTT. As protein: CAGSEQGVKGNTEAFF.

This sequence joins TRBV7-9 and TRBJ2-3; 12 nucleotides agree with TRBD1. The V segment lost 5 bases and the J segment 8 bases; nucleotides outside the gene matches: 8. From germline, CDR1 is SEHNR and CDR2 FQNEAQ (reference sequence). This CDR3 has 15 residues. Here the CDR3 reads CASSPKGQGAGTQYF. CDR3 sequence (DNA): TGTGCCAGCAGCCCAAAGGGACAGGGGGCGGGTACGCAGTATTTT.

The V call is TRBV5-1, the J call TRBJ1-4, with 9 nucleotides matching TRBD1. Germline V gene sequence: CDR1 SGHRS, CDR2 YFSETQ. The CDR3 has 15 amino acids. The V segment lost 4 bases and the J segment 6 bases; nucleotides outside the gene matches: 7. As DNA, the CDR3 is TGCGCCAGCAGCCCAGGATGGACAGGGGATGAAAAACTGTTTTTT. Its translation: CASSPGWTGDEKLFF.

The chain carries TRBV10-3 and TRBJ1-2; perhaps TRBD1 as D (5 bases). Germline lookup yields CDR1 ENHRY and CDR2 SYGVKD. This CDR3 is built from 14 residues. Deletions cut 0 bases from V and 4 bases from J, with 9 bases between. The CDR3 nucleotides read TGTGCCATCAGTGAGTCTGTTGGGGGCTATGGCTACACCTTC. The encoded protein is CAISESVGGYGYTF.

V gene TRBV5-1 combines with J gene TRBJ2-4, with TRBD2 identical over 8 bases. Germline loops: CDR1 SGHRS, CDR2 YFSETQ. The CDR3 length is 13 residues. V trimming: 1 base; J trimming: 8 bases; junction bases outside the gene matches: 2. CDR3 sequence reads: CASSLSGRDIQYF. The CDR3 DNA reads TGCGCCAGCAGCTTGTCCGGGAGGGACATTCAGTACTTC.

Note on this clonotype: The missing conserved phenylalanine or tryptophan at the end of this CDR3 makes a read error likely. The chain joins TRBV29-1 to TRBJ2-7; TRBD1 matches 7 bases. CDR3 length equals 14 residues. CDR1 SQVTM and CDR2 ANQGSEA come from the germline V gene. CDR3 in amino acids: CSVVDRGQVYDQYL. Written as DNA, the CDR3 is TGCAGCGTCGTTGATAGGGGGCAAGTCTACGATCAGTACCTC.

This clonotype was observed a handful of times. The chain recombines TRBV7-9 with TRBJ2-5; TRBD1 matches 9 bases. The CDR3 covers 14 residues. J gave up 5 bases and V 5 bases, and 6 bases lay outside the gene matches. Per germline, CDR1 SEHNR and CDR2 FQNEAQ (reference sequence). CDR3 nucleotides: TGTGCCAGCAGCCAGGACAGGGGAGAGGAGACCCAGTACTTC. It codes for CASSQDRGEETQYF.

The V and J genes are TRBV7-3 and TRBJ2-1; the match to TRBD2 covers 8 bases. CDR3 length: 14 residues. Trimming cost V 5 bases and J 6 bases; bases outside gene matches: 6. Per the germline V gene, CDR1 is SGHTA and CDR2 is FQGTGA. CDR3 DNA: TGTGCCAGCAGCGCAGCGGGAGTCTTCAATGAGCAGTTCTTC. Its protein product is CASSAAGVFNEQFF.

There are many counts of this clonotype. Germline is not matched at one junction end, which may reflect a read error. The CDR3 sequence is CASSLGGQGPPYEQYF. The CDR3 coding sequence is TGCGCCAGCAGCTTGGGGGGACAGGGACCACCCTACGAGCAGTACTTC. The rearrangement uses TRBV7-9 and TRBJ2-7; 9 nucleotides align to TRBD1. There are 16 residues in the CDR3. The germline V gene has CDR1 SEHNR and CDR2 FQNEAQ (reference sequence). The full variable domain, with the rest looked up from reference TRBV7-9 and TRBJ2-7, is DTGVSQNPRHKITKRGQNVTFRCDPISEHNRLYWYRQTLGQGPEFLTYFQNEAQLEKSRLLSDRFSAERPKGSFSTLEIQRTEQGDSAMYLCASSLGGQGPPYEQYFGPGTRLTVT.

The CDR3 sequence is CSARGSGGAYEKLFF. The CDR3 DNA follows: TGCAGTGCTAGAGGTTCAGGGGGCGCGTATGAAAAACTGTTTTTT. V is TRBV20-1 and J is TRBJ1-4; 8 positions agree with TRBD1. V was clipped by 1 base and J by 6 bases; unmatched bases: 7. Looked up from germline, CDR1 is DFQATT and CDR2 is SNEGSKA (reference sequence). CDR3 size: 15 residues.

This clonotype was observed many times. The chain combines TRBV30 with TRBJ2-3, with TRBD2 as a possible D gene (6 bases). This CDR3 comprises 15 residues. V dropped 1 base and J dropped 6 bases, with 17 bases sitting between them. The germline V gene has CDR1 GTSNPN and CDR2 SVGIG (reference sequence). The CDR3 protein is CAWSGGADRGDTQYF. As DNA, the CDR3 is TGTGCCTGGAGTGGCGGGGCGGATCGGGGTGATACGCAGTATTTT.

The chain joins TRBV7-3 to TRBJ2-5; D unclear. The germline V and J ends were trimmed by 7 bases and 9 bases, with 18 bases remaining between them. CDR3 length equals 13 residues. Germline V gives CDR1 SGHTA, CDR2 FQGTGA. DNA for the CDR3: TGTGCCAGCAACCTCGACCCCCCAGCGCCCCAGTACTTC. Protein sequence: CASNLDPPAPQYF.

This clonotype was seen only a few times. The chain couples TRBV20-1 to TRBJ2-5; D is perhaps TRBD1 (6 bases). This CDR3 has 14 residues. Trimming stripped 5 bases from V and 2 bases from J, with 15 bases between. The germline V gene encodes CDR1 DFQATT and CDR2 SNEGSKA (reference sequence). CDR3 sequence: CSASGTIIQETQYF. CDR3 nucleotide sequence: TGCAGTGCTTCCGGGACAATTATACAAGAGACCCAGTACTTC.

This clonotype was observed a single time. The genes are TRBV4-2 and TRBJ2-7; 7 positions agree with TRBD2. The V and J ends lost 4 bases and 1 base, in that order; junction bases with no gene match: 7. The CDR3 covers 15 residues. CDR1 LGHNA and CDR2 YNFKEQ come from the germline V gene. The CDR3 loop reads CASSPRTSESYEQYF. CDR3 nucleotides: TGTGCCAGCAGCCCGAGGACTAGTGAATCCTACGAGCAGTACTTC.